Listed below are T cell receptor beta chains from one sample, sequenced in a study of blood T cell repertoires in COVID-19. Sequenced by immunoSEQ multiplex PCR; TCRdb stores in-frame clones only, minus some. The table shows over 60,000 clones, with approximately 84% occurring only once. The sample taken for sequencing was peripheral blood. These receptor sequences come from a man in his 70s with active or convalescent COVID-19. Both conserved end residues are part of each CDR3. A D gene is named only where the DNA matches it firmly. Clone size is not always given. Where it is, it says once, few, many or a class for expanded clones.

v_call,cdr3_length,clone_size,j_call,d_call,cdr3_nt,cdr3_aa
TRBV6-6,13,.,TRBJ2-1,TRBD2,TGTGCCAGCAGGCTAGCGGGAGTCGGGGAGCAGTTCTTC,CASRLAGVGEQFF
TRBV19,15,.,TRBJ1-6,TRBD1,TGTGCCAGTGACCAGGGGACAGGGGGTAATTCACCCCTCCACTTT,CASDQGTGGNSPLHF
TRBV28,12,.,TRBJ1-2,.,TGTGCCAGCAGTTTAAGGGACACTGGCTACACCTTC,CASSLRDTGYTF
TRBV4-1,17,.,TRBJ1-2,TRBD1,TGCGCCAGCAGCCAAGATGAGATCGGGACAGCTAACTATGGCTACACCTTC,CASSQDEIGTANYGYTF
TRBV5-6,13,.,TRBJ2-3,TRBD2,TGTGCCAGCAGCCGCGGGAGAACAGATACGCAGTATTTT,CASSRGRTDTQYF
TRBV19,14,.,TRBJ2-1,.,TGTGCCAGTAAAACAACAGGTACCTACAATGAGCAGTTCTTC,CASKTTGTYNEQFF
TRBV7-3,15,.,TRBJ2-2,.,TGTGCCAGCAGCCGCACCGGCCGGGACACCGGGGAGCTGTTTTTT,CASSRTGRDTGELFF
TRBV24-1,15,once,TRBJ2-3,.,TGTGCCACCAGTGATCACAGCGGGCTCACAGATACGCAGTATTTT,CATSDHSGLTDTQYF
TRBV6-5,16,.,TRBJ2-5,.,TGTGCCAGCAGTTACTCTTCTGCAGGGGCGGGAGAGACCCAGTACTTC,CASSYSSAGAGETQYF
TRBV7-8,16,.,TRBJ1-5,.,TGTGCCAGCAGCTCCGGGGGGCAGGGATGGAATCAGCCCCAGCATTTT,CASSSGGQGWNQPQHF
TRBV7-8,14,.,TRBJ2-2,.,TGTGCCAGCAGCTTAGGCCAGGGGGGCGGGGAGCTGTTTTTT,CASSLGQGGGELFF
TRBV19,13,.,TRBJ2-3,.,TGTGCCAGTAGCCAGACTATGTCTGGTACGCAGTATTTT,CASSQTMSGTQYF
TRBV7-9,14,.,TRBJ1-4,.,TGTGCCAGCAGCCCCCCACCGGAGGAGGAAAAACTGTTTTTT,CASSPPPEEEKLFF
TRBV7-2,19,.,TRBJ2-3,TRBD2,TGTGCCAGCAGCTTAAACCCCGTGGCTAGCGGGAGAGGCACAGATACGCAGTATTTT,CASSLNPVASGRGTDTQYF
TRBV7-8,16,medium-sized,TRBJ2-2,.,TGTGCCAGCAGCTTATGGGGTAGCGAGGGCACCGGGGAGCTGTTTTTT,CASSLWGSEGTGELFF
TRBV7-2,16,.,TRBJ2-2,TRBD2,TGTGCCAGCAGCCCCCGGAGCGGGAGTGGCACCGGGGAGCTGTTTTTT,CASSPRSGSGTGELFF
TRBV28,17,.,TRBJ2-2,TRBD2,TGTGCCAGCAGACTACGGACTAGCGGGAGGGAAACCGGGGAGCTGTTTTTT,CASRLRTSGRETGELFF
TRBV9,17,.,TRBJ2-1,.,TGTGCCAGCAGCCCGCGGACTGGAAAGGGCTGGGCGCTTGAGCAGTTCTTC,CASSPRTGKGWALEQFF
TRBV2,11,.,TRBJ1-2,.,TGTGCCAGCAGTGAAACAGGGAGCTACACCTTC,CASSETGSYTF
TRBV6-4,15,.,TRBJ2-1,.,TGTGCCAGCAGTGACGGTAGCGGACCCTACAATGAGCAGTTCTTC,CASSDGSGPYNEQFF
TRBV30,13,.,TRBJ1-3,TRBD1,TGTGCCTGCGAGGGGACAGACTCAAACACCATATATTTT,CACEGTDSNTIYF
TRBV28,15,.,TRBJ1-4,TRBD1,TGTGCCAGCAGTTCTCAACAGGGGGGAGGTGAAAAACTGTTTTTT,CASSSQQGGGEKLFF
TRBV30,14,.,TRBJ2-4,TRBD2,TGTGCCTGGAGCAAAGGGACTAGCGTAAACATTCAGTACTTC,CAWSKGTSVNIQYF
TRBV6-5,14,.,TRBJ1-2,.,TGTGCCAGCAGGAGCCCGGGAGTTTACTATGGCTACACCTTC,CASRSPGVYYGYTF
TRBV27,14,.,TRBJ1-5,TRBD1,TGTGCCAGCCGCCGGGACAGGGATTTTCAGCCCCAGCATTTT,CASRRDRDFQPQHF
TRBV28,14,.,TRBJ1-2,.,TGTGCCAGCACTCCCGGGGGTCATAACTATGGCTACACCTTC,CASTPGGHNYGYTF
TRBV19,14,.,TRBJ2-1,.,TGTGCCAGTAGTATAGCCCCTACTGCCCCTCCGCAGTTCTTC,CASSIAPTAPPQFF
TRBV7-2,13,.,TRBJ1-5,.,TGTGCCAGCGGGGGGGCTCGCAATCAGCCCCAGCATTTT,CASGGARNQPQHF
TRBV28,15,.,TRBJ1-1,.,TGTGCCAGCAGTACGGCTTCGAGGGGGAAGACTGAAGCTTTCTTT,CASSTASRGKTEAFF
TRBV6-5,14,.,TRBJ1-1,.,TGTGCCAGCAGTTATACACGGGGGAACACTGAAGCTTTCTTT,CASSYTRGNTEAFF
TRBV19,14,.,TRBJ1-2,TRBD1,TGTGCCAGTAGCCGGACAGGGCGGAACTATGGCTACACCTTC,CASSRTGRNYGYTF
TRBV12-3/TRBV12-4,13,.,TRBJ2-5,.,TGTGCCAGCAGGAGGGACACACAAGAGACCCAGTACTTC,CASRRDTQETQYF
TRBV19,14,.,TRBJ1-5,.,TGTGCCAGCACCGACCGGCAGGTTTATCAGCCCCAGCATTTT,CASTDRQVYQPQHF
TRBV27,13,.,TRBJ2-7,TRBD1,TGTGCCAGCAGACCGACAGGGGTGTACGAGCAGTACTTC,CASRPTGVYEQYF
TRBV19,14,.,TRBJ1-1,.,TGTGCCAGTAGTTCTCAGGCCCTGAACACTGAAGCTTTCTTT,CASSSQALNTEAFF
TRBV7-8,16,.,TRBJ2-2,.,TGTGCCAGCAGCATACGACTCGGTCCGATGGCCGGGGAGCTGTTTTTT,CASSIRLGPMAGELFF
TRBV3-1/TRBV3-2,17,.,TRBJ1-2,.,TGTGCCAGCAGCCAAGAAGCGGGGGGGCTAACTAACTATGGCTACACCTTC,CASSQEAGGLTNYGYTF
TRBV12-3/TRBV12-4,13,.,TRBJ1-2,TRBD1,TGTGCCAGCACCGAGGGACAGGGGTATGGCTACACCTTC,CASTEGQGYGYTF
TRBV13,19,once,TRBJ2-1,.,TGTGCCAGCAGCTTGAGGGCCGAGCCCTTAACAATCTCCTACAATGAGCAGTTCTTC,CASSLRAEPLTISYNEQFF
TRBV2,13,.,TRBJ2-7,.,TGTGCCAGCAGTGAAGGACGGGCCTACGAGCAGTACTTC,CASSEGRAYEQYF
TRBV4-2,12,few,TRBJ2-7,TRBD1,TGTGCCAGCAGCCCATCAGGGGGAGAGCAGTACTTC,CASSPSGGEQYF
TRBV29-1,13,.,TRBJ2-7,TRBD1,TGCAGCGCACGGGGACAGGGGATATACGAGCAGTACTTC,CSARGQGIYEQYF